Listed here is a single T cell receptor (beta chain). The antigen remains unidentified. Germline V gives CDR1 KGHSH, CDR2 LQKENI. The CDR3 contains 15 residues. J gave up 7 bases and V 3 bases, and 3 bases lay outside the gene matches. These data originate in a study of persistence of HIV-infected CD4 T cells. The stimulus was an HIV-1 Gag 15-mer peptide pool, about 1 ug/peptide/mL. CD40L-negative CD69-negative CD45RO-high memory CD4+ T cells were sorted as populations depleted of antigen-responding cells. This was the immunoSEQ version 4 assay in survey mode. Repertoires were generated with immunoSEQ multiplex PCR, while TCRdb's copy carries only in-frame clones and drops some. The repertoire holds tens of thousands of clones, with 70% to 75% as singletons.

The sample here was CD4+ T cells sorted from PBMCs after approximately 20-hour stimulation, taken from a patient who received antiretroviral therapy. The chain joins TRBV18 to TRBJ2-1; 13 bases fit TRBD2. The clonotype was recovered from an adult man with HIV who was CMV-seropositive. CDR3 amino acids: CASSPLTSGGNEQFF. Written as DNA, the CDR3 is TGTGCCAGCTCACCCCTGACTAGCGGGGGGAATGAGCAGTTCTTC.